This T cell receptor beta chain was identified in a study of blood T cells in healthy people across ages. Every donor gave 9 to 10 milliliters of peripheral blood. Alongside a J-beta primer mix, a sample-barcoded 5' primer served in a second PCR lasting 7 to 11 cycles. TCRdb re-called the 5' RACE reads through MiXCR, storing one row per CDR3 protein. The sample contains approximately 960,000 distinct CDR3 sequences, 25% to 35% of which appear only once. A note on this clonotype: One end of the junction varies from germline; a read error may be responsible.

The CDR3 runs 13 residues. Germline V gene data show CDR1 as MNHEY and CDR2 as SVGEGT. These data also featured in a second study, about T cells of mothers and their children. As reported in that work: A primer called M1S, used in the second PCR, added sample barcodes and 2-4 random nucleotides. Reads recorded for TCR beta CDR3 numbered over 9.5 million per mother and about 3 million per child.

This chain links TRBV6-2 or TRBV6-3 with TRBJ1-5, with D possibly matching TRBD1 (6 bases). The sequencing sample was made of blood. This TCR was recovered from a woman aged 40 to 50 in good health. The CDR3 DNA reads TGTGACAGCAGTTCCCGACAGGATCAGCCCCAGCATTTT. It is translated as CDSSSRQDQPQHF.